Each of the 8 T cell receptor beta chains below was sequenced from the same sample in a study of blood T cell repertoires in COVID-19. Some clones are missing from TCRdb's copy, which holds only in-frame ones; the method was immunoSEQ multiplex PCR. The table has about 300,000 clones, approximately 89% seen once. Sequencing was carried out using peripheral blood. These receptors originate from a woman aged 25 to 39 with COVID-19, enrolled during active disease.

The chain is built from TRBV28 and TRBJ1-2; the match to TRBD1 covers 9 bases. The CDR3 sequence is 12 residues long. V lost 7 bases, J lost 8 bases, and 5 bases stayed unmatched. Per germline, CDR1 MDHEN and CDR2 SYDVKM. CDR3 in DNA: TGTGCCAGCAACAGGGGGCGGGGAGGCTACACCTTC. Translation: CASNRGRGGYTF.

This chain uses TRBV29-1 with TRBJ1-4; TRBD1 matches at 12 bases. The CDR3 is 17 amino acids. J lost 6 bases, V lost 6 bases, and 14 bases had no gene match. Germline loops: CDR1 SQVTM, CDR2 ANQGSEA. CDR3 amino acids: CSVYQGQGALIDEKLFF. The CDR3 DNA reads as TGCAGCGTCTACCAGGGACAGGGGGCGCTAATCGATGAAAAACTGTTTTTT.

CDR3: CASSVRVVSGQETQYF. CDR3 in DNA: TGCGCCAGCAGTGTCCGAGTGGTTAGCGGCCAAGAGACCCAGTACTTC. The chain uses TRBV10-2 and TRBJ2-5, with a tentative D call TRBD2 (6 bases). The V and J ends lost 4 bases and 1 base respectively, with 16 bases between them. Germline values: CDR1 WSHSY, CDR2 SAAADI. This CDR3 has 16 amino acids.

This rearrangement joins TRBV7-8 to TRBJ2-2; the match to TRBD2 covers 7 bases. Losses at the gene ends were 2 bases for V and 6 bases for J; bases not matched to a gene: 3. The germline V gene has CDR1 SGHVS and CDR2 FQNEAQ. This CDR3 has 14 residues. Written as DNA, the CDR3 is TGTGCCAGCAGCTTACTTCGGGGGGCCGGGGAGCTGTTTTTT. Translated: CASSLLRGAGELFF.

The gene calls are TRBV7-9 and TRBJ1-1, with no clear D. The V gene's germline CDR1 is SEHNR and CDR2 FQNEAQ (reference sequence). Trimming stripped 3 bases from V and 2 bases from J, with 13 bases between. This CDR3 comprises 15 residues. DNA of the CDR3: TGTGCCAGCAGCTTTTCGAGAAACCTAAACACTGAAGCTTTCTTT. As protein: CASSFSRNLNTEAFF. The complete variable domain, with remaining parts taken from reference TRBV7-9 and TRBJ1-1, reads DTGVSQNPRHKITKRGQNVTFRCDPISEHNRLYWYRQTLGQGPEFLTYFQNEAQLEKSRLLSDRFSAERPKGSFSTLEIQRTEQGDSAMYLCASSFSRNLNTEAFFGQGTRLTVV.

The chain recombines TRBV5-1 with TRBJ2-5; 13 positions match TRBD2. Germline values: CDR1 SGHRS, CDR2 YFSETQ. This CDR3 is built from 16 residues. With V trimmed by 2 bases and J by 2 bases, 3 bases remained unmatched. The CDR3 loop reads CASSLRLAGGQETQYF. DNA of the CDR3: TGCGCCAGCAGCTTACGACTAGCGGGGGGACAAGAGACCCAGTACTTC.

DNA of the CDR3: TGTGCCAGCAGCTTTTACGGGGACACTGAAGCTTTCTTT. Translating it yields CASSFYGDTEAFF. V gene TRBV5-6 combines with J gene TRBJ1-1; no clear D gene. The germline V gene has CDR1 SGHDT and CDR2 YYEEEE. The CDR3 totals 13 residues. The V end lost 2 bases, the J end lost 3 bases, and 8 bases lay between the germline ends.

This chain uses TRBV11-2 with TRBJ2-1; TRBD1 matches 9 bases. Germline CDR1 and CDR2: SGHAT and FQNNGV. This CDR3 region has 19 residues. Losses at the gene ends were 7 bases for V and 1 base for J; bases not matched to a gene: 17. CDR3 protein: CASIPTGTGPWFSYNEQFF. CDR3 DNA: TGTGCCAGCATCCCCACCGGGACAGGGCCTTGGTTTTCCTACAATGAGCAGTTCTTC.